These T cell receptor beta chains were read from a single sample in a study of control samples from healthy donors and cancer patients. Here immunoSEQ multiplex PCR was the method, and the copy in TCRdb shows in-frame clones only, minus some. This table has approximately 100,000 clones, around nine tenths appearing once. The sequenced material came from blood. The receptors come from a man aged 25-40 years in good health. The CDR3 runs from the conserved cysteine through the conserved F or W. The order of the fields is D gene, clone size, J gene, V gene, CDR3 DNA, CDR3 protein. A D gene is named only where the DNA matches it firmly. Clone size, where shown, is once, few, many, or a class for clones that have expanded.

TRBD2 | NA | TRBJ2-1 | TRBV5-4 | TGTGCCAGCAGCCCCAGACTAGCGGGGTCCAATGAGCAGTTCTTC | CASSPRLAGSNEQFF
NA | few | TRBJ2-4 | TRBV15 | TGTGCCACCAGCCTGGGGGGTGACGGGAACATTCAGTACTTC | CATSLGGDGNIQYF
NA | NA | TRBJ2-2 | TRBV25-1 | TGTGCCAGCAAAGCCCCAACGAGTGACACCGGGGAGCTGTTTTTT | CASKAPTSDTGELFF
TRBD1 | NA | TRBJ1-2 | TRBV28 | TGTGCCAGCAGTTTATCCGGGACAGGCACCTTCCGGCGGGGCTACACCTTC | CASSLSGTGTFRRGYTF
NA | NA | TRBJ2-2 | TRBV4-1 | TGCGCCAGCAGCCAACTTCATAACACCGGGGAGCTGTTTTTT | CASSQLHNTGELFF
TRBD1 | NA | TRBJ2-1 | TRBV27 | TGTGCCAGCAGTCCTACCCGGGACAGGGGGCCCTACAATGAGCAGTTCTTC | CASSPTRDRGPYNEQFF
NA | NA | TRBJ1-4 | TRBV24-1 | TGTGCCACCAGTGATCCGGGACCCAATGAAAAACTGTTTTTT | CATSDPGPNEKLFF
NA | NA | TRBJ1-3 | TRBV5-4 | TGTGCCAGCAGCTTAATTTCAGACAGCTCTGGAAACACCATATATTTT | CASSLISDSSGNTIYF
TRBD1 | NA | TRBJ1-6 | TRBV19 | TGTGCCAGTACGCCGGGACAGGGGGTGGGTCCCCTCCACTTT | CASTPGQGVGPLHF
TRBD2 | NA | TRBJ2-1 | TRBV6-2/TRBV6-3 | TGTGCCAGCAGTTACGGGACGGAGCGGGGATATGAGCAGTTCTTC | CASSYGTERGYEQFF
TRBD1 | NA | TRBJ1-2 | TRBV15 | TGTGCCACCAGCCGACACTCAAGCAGGGGGGTGGGCGGCTACACCTTC | CATSRHSSRGVGGYTF
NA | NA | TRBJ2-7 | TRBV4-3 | TGCGCCAGCAGCCAAGAGAGCGCAGGTATCTACGAGCAGTACTTC | CASSQESAGIYEQYF
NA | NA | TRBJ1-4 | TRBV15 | TGTGCCACCAGCACTAGAGAAAGACTAATTAATGAAAAACTGTTTTTT | CATSTRERLINEKLFF
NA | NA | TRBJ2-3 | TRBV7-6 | TGTGCCAGCAGTCAAACTTTACGGACAAACACAGATACGCAGTATTTT | CASSQTLRTNTDTQYF
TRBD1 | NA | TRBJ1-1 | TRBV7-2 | TGTGCCAGCAGCTACTACCGGGACAGGCGGAACACTGAAGCTTTCTTT | CASSYYRDRRNTEAFF
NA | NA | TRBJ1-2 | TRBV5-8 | TGTGCCAGCAGCTTGAGCACTCACTATGGCTACACCTTC | CASSLSTHYGYTF
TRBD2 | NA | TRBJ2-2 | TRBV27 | TGTGCCAGCAGTTCCCTCGGGGGGGCTAGGTCCGGGGAGCTGTTTTTT | CASSSLGGARSGELFF
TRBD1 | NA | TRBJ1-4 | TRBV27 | TGTGCCAGCGGCCCCAGGGGGCTGAACGAAAAACTGTTTTTT | CASGPRGLNEKLFF
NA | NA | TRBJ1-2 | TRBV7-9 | TGTGCCAGCAGCGGGGAGACAGCTAACTATGGCTACACCTTC | CASSGETANYGYTF
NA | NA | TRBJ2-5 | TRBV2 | TGTGCCAGCAGTGAAGACTGGCAAGAGACCCAGTACTTC | CASSEDWQETQYF
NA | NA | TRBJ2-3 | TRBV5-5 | TGTGCCAGCAGCTATGACGGAGATACGCAGTATTTT | CASSYDGDTQYF
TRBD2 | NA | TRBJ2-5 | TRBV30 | TGTGCCTGGAGTGCCGGGACTAGCGGGAGATATGAGACCCAGTACTTC | CAWSAGTSGRYETQYF
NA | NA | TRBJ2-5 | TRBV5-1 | TGCGCCAGCAGCTTGGCCCAAGAGACCCAGTACTTC | CASSLAQETQYF
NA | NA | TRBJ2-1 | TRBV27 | TGTGCCAGCAGGTCCTCATACAATGAGCAGTTCTTC | CASRSSYNEQFF
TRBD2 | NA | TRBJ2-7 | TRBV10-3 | TGTGCCATCAGTGAGTCGCAGGCTAGCGGTCGAGGCCCATACGAGCAGTACTTC | CAISESQASGRGPYEQYF
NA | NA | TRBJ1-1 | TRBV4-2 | TGTGCCAGCAGCCAAGTTAGTATAGGGGCGCGGGCTTTCTTT | CASSQVSIGARAFF